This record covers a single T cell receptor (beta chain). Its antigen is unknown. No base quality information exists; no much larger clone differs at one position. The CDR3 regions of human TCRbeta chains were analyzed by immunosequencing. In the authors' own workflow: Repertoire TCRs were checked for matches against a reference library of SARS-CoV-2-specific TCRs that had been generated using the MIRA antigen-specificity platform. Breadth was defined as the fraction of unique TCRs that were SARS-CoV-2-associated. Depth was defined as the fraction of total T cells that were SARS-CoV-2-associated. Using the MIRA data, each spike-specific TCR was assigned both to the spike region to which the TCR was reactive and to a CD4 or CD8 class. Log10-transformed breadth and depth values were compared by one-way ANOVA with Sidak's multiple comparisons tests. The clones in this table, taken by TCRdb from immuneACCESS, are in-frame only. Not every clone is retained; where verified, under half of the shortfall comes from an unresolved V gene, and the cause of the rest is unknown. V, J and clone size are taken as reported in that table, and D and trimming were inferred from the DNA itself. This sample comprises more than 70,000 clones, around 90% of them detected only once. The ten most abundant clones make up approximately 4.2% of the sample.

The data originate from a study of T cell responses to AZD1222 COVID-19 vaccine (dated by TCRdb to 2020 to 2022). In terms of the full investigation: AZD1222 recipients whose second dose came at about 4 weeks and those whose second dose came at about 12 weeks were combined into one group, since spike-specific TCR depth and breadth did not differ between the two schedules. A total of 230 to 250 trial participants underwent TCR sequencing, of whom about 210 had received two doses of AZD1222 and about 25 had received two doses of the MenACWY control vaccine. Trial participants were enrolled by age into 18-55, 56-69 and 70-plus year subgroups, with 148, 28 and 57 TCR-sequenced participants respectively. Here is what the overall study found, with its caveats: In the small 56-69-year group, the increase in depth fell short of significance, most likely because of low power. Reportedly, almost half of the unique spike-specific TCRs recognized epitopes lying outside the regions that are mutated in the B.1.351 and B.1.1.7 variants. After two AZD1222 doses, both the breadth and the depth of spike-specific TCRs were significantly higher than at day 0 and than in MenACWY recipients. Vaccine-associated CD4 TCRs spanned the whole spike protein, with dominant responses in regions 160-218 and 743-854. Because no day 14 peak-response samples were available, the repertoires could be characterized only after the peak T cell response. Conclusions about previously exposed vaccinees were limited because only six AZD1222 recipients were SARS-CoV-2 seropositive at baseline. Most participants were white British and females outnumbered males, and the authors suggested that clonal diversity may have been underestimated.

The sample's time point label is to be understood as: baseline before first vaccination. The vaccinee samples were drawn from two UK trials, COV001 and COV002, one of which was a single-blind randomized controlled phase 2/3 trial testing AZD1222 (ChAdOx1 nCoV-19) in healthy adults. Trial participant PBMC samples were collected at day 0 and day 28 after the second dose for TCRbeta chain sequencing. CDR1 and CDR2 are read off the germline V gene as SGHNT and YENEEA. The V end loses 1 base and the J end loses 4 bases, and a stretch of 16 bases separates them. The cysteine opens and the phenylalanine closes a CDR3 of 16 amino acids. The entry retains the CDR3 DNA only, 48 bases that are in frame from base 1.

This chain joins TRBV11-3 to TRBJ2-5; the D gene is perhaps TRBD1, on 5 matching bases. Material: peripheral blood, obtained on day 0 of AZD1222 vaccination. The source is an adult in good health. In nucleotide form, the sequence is TGTGCCAGCAGCTTAGGGGCAGGGTTAGGAGCAGAGACCCAGTACTTC. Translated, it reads CASSLGAGLGAETQYF. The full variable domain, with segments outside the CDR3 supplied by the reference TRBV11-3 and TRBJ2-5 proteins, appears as EAGVVQSPRYKIIEKKQPVAFWCNPISGHNTLYWYLQNLGQGPELLIRYENEEAVDDSQLPKDRFSAERLKGVDSTLKIQPAELGDSAVYLCASSLGAGLGAETQYFGPGTRLLVL.